This T cell receptor beta chain was captured by sequencing in a study of regulatory T cells in long-lasting Graves disease. Study background: Less than 3 months of antithyroid drugs had been taken by newly diagnosed Graves' patients. Points from the study as a whole: Sharing of public clonotypes was greater in persistent patients (around 3,000) than in new patients (around 880).

There are a few counts of this clonotype. Its antigen is unknown. Construction of TCR beta libraries relied on iRepertoire HTBI primers and on Arm-PCR targeting CDR3 regions. Using its own MiXCR run on the multiplex PCR reads, TCRdb lists one record per CDR3 protein. The repertoire holds under 800,000 distinct CDR3 sequences, around 15% seen once, with around a sixth in the top ten. Time point indicated: newly diagnosed GD, antithyroid drugs for less than 3 months. With RNA extracted from PBMCs as input, the TCR library was made. The germline V gene encodes CDR1 MNHNS and CDR2 SASEGT. V gave up 5 bases and J gave up 4 bases; unmatched junction bases: 10. The CDR3 extends over 15 amino acids. These data were also reused for a study on T cells in Graves' hyperthyroidism and ophthalmopathy.

This rearrangement joins TRBV6-1 to TRBJ2-5; TRBD2 agrees at 7 bases. Sequencing used peripheral blood mononuclear cells (PBMCs), obtained at new diagnosis, from a patient treated with antithyroid drugs. The TCR comes from a woman aged 25 to 39 with Graves disease. The CDR3 DNA is TGTGCCAGCAGTACGCGATCGGGGGGACCAGAGACCCAGTACTTC. Translated: CASSTRSGGPETQYF.